These T cell receptor beta chains were read from a single sample in a study of cytomegalovirus exposure and HLA in healthy donors. Libraries were prepared by immunoSEQ multiplex PCR; TCRdb keeps only in-frame clonotypes and omits some of them. The sample lists roughly 160,000 clones, roughly 85% occurring once. Sequencing input: PBMCs. These receptors all stem from a man aged 40-49 years in good health and CMV-seronegative. Both conserved end residues are part of each CDR3.

>TRBV6-1
CASKVSPGANEKLFF
>TRBV10-3
CAIKGGGSYNEQFF
>TRBV7-9
CASSSSGRAREQYF
>TRBV29-1
CSVGPVGSYEQYF
>TRBV2
CASSAGLRRSEQFF
>TRBV28
CASSSLANQPQHF
>TRBV27
CASSLSLSGAKETQYF
>TRBV7-2
CASSQGSGPYEQYF
>TRBV5-1
CASSSGLAGSQETQYF
>TRBV6-4
CASSDSVRGFYNEQFF
>TRBV5-1
CASSLRKSSYEQYF
>TRBV28
CASSLTGEGSGYTF
>TRBV29-1
CSVEGTGGSGANGLTF
>TRBV5-6
CASSLGPGPYEQYF
>TRBV28
CAGQPRGLAKNIQYF
>TRBV6-5
CASSYVRGQETQYF
>TRBV14
CASSHIGDRGPYNEQFF
>TRBV5-1
CASNFGTRSDNEQFF
>TRBV7-6
CASSLYLTSGAYNEQFF
>TRBV7-2
CASSLDQGRSQQFF
>TRBV7-8
CASSLWHRGVYNEQFF
>TRBV7-6
CASSSRAQGLSSYEQYF
>TRBV28
CASSSPWGGNTEAFF
>TRBV5-5
CASSPLYRDRANNQPQHF
>TRBV7-9
CSSSFSGTTGNTIYF
>TRBV7-9
CSSSRSGGEQFF
>TRBV2
CASRELAGGGADTQYF
>TRBV7-2
CASSAHATGSGSGPETQYF
>TRBV5-1
CASSFGTGVPGELFF
>TRBV5-1
CASKMEGNSPLHF